This TCR beta chain was recovered during a study of human T cells and chemical hapten exposure (dated by TCRdb to 2020 to 2023). In the study overall: The libraries were sequenced as a pool, and the TCR yield per sample differed mostly because of small variations in library volumes within the pool. In alopecia patients, the study followed how the peripheral blood TCR repertoire changed in vivo over primary and secondary sensitization to diphenylcyclopropenone (DPC), a hapten. For every blood RNA sample, sequencing covered both the TCR alpha and TCR beta chains.

V is trimmed back by 3 bases and J by 3 bases, and the junction contains 5 bases that no gene match accounts for. The germline V gene provides CDR1 SGHVS and CDR2 FQNEAQ. The CDR3 spans 16 residues, from the cysteine through the phenylalanine. Kept here is only the CDR3 DNA, which spans 48 bases and is read in frame from base 1. Read against the paper, the sample's time point label means: healthy volunteer bleed at 2 weeks. Total RNA was extracted from unfractionated whole blood collected in Tempus Blood RNA tubes. As TCR sequencing controls, several healthy volunteers were used, with blood taken at day 0, 2 weeks and 6 weeks. Comment on this clonotype: No antigen is known for it. No much larger clone exists at a distance of one base, and base qualities are not known.

Libraries were prepared through RACE. The sequencing machine was a NextSeq 500. Library preparation attached unique molecular identifiers to individual cDNA molecules for quantitative, reproducible TCR counting. As for how the authors treated the data: The median number of TCRs per sample was approximately 98,000, ranging from roughly 23,224 to 700,000. The Decombinator software suite was used to annotate V, J and CDR3 in the TCR reads. To make PS versus PT1 abundance plots, every sample was subsampled to the same number of TCRs (28,000). Expanded TCRs were defined as absent before sensitization and observed at least eight times at the 2-week time point. TCRdb trimmed public reads at Q25 via fastp, called clones via MiXCR and kept in-frame beta chains. Rows are unified per CDR3 protein, each entry keeping the most common DNA and genes. The V and J calls here are based on TCRdb, not the publication. Counted in this sample were some 90,000 distinct CDR3 sequences; about 8.8% of them appeared once. The top ten hold approximately 2.9% of the sample.

The paper's findings and limits, for the study overall: No change with DPC sensitization was found in the number of TCRs above 1 in 1000 frequency, and no evidence of global repertoire structure alterations was found. Repeated subsampling changed both the strength of the expansion versus patch-test correlation and the threshold at which that correlation became significant.

Material for sequencing was whole blood. The chain is encoded by TRBV7-8 joined to TRBJ1-1; 12 bases in between match TRBD1. The clonotype originates from a female donor in good health. Some clones in this sample may be carry-over from other donors' samples. The CDR3 protein sequence reads: CASSFRDRGPDTEAFF. The DNA sequence follows: TGTGCCAGCAGCTTCCGGGACAGGGGGCCTGACACTGAAGCTTTCTTT.